This entry lists 9 T cell receptor beta chains sequenced from one sample in a study of Graves' ophthalmopathy and Graves' hyperthyroidism. For repertoire sequencing, the TCR beta CDR3 regions were amplified from RNA transcripts. HTBI primers were employed in first-round RT-PCR, then a second-round multiplex PCR followed. Each CDR3 protein gets one entry after TCRdb re-called the multiplex PCR reads with MiXCR. In the table there are under 350,000 distinct CDR3 sequences, around a sixth of which are singletons. Sequenced input: peripheral blood. Every receptor here comes from an adult man with Graves' ophthalmopathy.

V usage is TRBV6-1 and J usage is TRBJ1-5; D is perhaps TRBD1 (5 bases). The CDR3 consists of 16 residues. Germline values: CDR1 MNHNS, CDR2 SASEGT. V gave up 6 bases and J gave up 7 bases, with 22 bases separating them. As DNA, the CDR3 is TGTGCCAGCAGGGGGTCGGGAACAGGAAGAGAACAGCCCCAGCATTTT. It is translated as CASRGSGTGREQPQHF.

The V and J genes are TRBV6-1 and TRBJ2-7; the match to TRBD1 covers 8 bases. The CDR3 has 13 amino acids. After removal of 6 bases from V and 5 bases from J, the junction contained 6 bases not matched to a gene. Germline lookup yields CDR1 MNHNS and CDR2 SASEGT. The CDR3 sequence is CASRRTGNHEQYF. The CDR3, as DNA: TGTGCCAGCAGACGGACAGGGAACCACGAGCAGTACTTC.

The V and J genes are TRBV29-1 and TRBJ1-1, with D unclear. This CDR3 is 13 amino acids long. The germline V gene encodes CDR1 SQVTM and CDR2 ANQGSEA. The V gene lost 4 bases and the J gene lost 1 base, with 10 bases spanning the gap. As DNA, the CDR3 is TGCAGCGTTGTGGCAGTAGGGAACACTGAAGCTTTCTTT. This codes for CSVVAVGNTEAFF.

This clonotype showed up just a few times. The genes are TRBV28 and TRBJ2-7; D might be TRBD2 (6 bases). CDR1 MDHEN and CDR2 SYDVKM come from the germline V gene. The CDR3 sequence is 14 residues long. Trimming left V 7 bases short and J 2 bases short, with 15 bases between. The DNA for the CDR3 is TGTGCCAGCACTTCCTATGGCGGGACCTACGAGCAGTACTTC. It is translated as CASTSYGGTYEQYF.

The chain combines TRBV20-1 with TRBJ1-1; a weak D match, TRBD1 (5 bases). V lost 6 bases and J 10 bases, leaving 15 bases between the germline ends. Germline V CDR1 and CDR2: DFQATT, SNEGSKA (reference sequence). This CDR3 is 11 amino acids long. DNA for the CDR3: TGCAGTGCCGCCGGACACGAGGGAGCTTTCTTT. Residues: CSAAGHEGAFF.

This clonotype was observed many times. The CDR3: CASSYWNLAFF. CDR3 in DNA: TGTGCCAGCAGTTACTGGAACCTGGCTTTCTTT. The chain combines TRBV6-5 with TRBJ1-1; D gene ambiguous. The CDR3 totals 11 residues. Germline V gene data show CDR1 as MNHEY and CDR2 as SVGAGI. Trimming took 1 base from V and 11 from J, leaving 8 bases between them.

In this sample, this clonotype turned up many times. The chain couples TRBV7-8 to TRBJ1-6, with TRBD1 matching over 9 bases. Germline-derived CDR1 and CDR2 are SGHVS and FQNEAQ. Trimming took 4 bases from V and 1 from J; bases not matched to a gene: 14. This CDR3 comprises 20 residues. CDR3 DNA: TGTGCCAGCAGCTCTAGAGACTGGACAGGGGAAGTATCCTATAATTCACCCCTCCACTTT. This sequence encodes CASSSRDWTGEVSYNSPLHF.

This clonotype was seen ten or more times. The V call is TRBV5-1, the J call TRBJ2-5; D is ambiguous. Germline lookup yields CDR1 SGHRS and CDR2 YFSETQ. There are 15 residues in the CDR3. V was cut by 3 bases and J by 2 bases, with 14 bases left in between. As DNA, the CDR3 is TGCGCCAGCAGCTCGGTCGTGCAGAAACAAGAGACCCAGTACTTC. It yields the protein CASSSVVQKQETQYF. The whole variable domain, remainder taken from reference TRBV5-1 and TRBJ2-5, is KAGVTQTPRYLIKTRGQQVTLSCSPISGHRSVSWYQQTPGQGLQFLFEYFSETQRNKGNFPGRFSGRQFSNSRSEMNVSTLELGDSALYLCASSSVVQKQETQYFGPGTRLLVL.

At least ten counts were recorded for this clonotype. The chain employs TRBV5-1 and TRBJ2-5, with a tentative D call TRBD2 (5 bases). Germline V lookup: CDR1 SGHRS, CDR2 YFSETQ. CDR3 length: 13 amino acids. Trimming took off 4 bases at V and 5 bases at J, with 12 bases between the two ends. The CDR3 nucleotides read TGCGCCAGCAGCGTGGACTTGGTGGAGACCCAGTACTTC. Translation: CASSVDLVETQYF.